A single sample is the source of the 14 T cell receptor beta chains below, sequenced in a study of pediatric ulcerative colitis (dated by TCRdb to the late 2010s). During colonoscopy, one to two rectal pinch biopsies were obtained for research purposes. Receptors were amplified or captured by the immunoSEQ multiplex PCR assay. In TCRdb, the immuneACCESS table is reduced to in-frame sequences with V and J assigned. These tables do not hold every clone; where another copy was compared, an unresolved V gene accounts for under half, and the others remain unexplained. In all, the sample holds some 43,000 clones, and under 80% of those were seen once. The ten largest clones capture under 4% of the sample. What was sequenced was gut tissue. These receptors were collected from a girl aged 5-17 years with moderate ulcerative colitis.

CDR3 residues: CASSQDRSAASISGNTIYF. The CDR3, as DNA: TGCGCCAGCAGCCAAGATCGCAGCGCGGCTTCCATCTCTGGAAACACCATATATTTT. The chain uses TRBV4-3 and TRBJ1-3; D remains ambiguous. The CDR3 covers 19 residues. CDR1 and CDR2 from the germline V gene are LGHNA and YSLEER. V gave up 0 bases and J gave up 0 bases, with 18 bases separating them.

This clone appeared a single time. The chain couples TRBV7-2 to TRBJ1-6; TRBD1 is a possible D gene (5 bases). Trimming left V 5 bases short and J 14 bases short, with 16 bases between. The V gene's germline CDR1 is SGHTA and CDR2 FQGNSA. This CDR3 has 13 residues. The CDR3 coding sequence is TGTGCCAGCAGCCTAGTGGGTAAGGGGACCCTCCACTTT. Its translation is CASSLVGKGTLHF.

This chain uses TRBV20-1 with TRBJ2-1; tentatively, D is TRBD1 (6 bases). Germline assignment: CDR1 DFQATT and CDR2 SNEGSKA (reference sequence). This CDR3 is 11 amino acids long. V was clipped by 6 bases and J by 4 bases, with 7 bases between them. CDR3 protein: CSAGQYNEQFF. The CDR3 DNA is TGCAGTGCAGGACAGTACAATGAGCAGTTCTTC.

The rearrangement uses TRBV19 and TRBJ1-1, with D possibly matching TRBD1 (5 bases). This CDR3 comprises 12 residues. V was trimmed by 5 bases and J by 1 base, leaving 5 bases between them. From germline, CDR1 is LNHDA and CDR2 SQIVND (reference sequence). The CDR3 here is CASSDRNTEAFF. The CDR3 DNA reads TGTGCCAGTAGTGACAGGAACACTGAAGCTTTCTTT.

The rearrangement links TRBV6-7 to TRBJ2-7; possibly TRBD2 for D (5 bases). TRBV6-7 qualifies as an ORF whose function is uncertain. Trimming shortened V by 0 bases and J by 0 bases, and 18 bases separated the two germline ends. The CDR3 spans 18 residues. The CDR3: CASSYSLTVSGSSYEQYF. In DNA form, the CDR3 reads TGTGCCAGCAGTTACTCGTTGACGGTCTCGGGATCCTCCTACGAGCAGTACTTC.

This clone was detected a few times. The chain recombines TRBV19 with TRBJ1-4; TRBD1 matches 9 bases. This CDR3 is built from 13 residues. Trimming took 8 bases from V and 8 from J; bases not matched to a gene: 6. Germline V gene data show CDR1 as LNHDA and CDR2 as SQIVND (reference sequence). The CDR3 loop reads CASGRDRAEKLFF. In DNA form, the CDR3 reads TGTGCCAGTGGCCGGGACAGGGCAGAAAAACTGTTTTTT.

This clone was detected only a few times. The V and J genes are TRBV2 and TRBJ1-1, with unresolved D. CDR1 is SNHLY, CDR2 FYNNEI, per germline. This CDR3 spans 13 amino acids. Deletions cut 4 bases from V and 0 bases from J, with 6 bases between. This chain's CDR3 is CASSVQLNTEAFF. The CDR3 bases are TGTGCCAGCAGTGTTCAATTGAACACTGAAGCTTTCTTT. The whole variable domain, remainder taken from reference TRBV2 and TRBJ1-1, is EPEVTQTPSHQVTQMGQEVILRCVPISNHLYFYWYRQILGQKVEFLVSFYNNEISEKSEIFDDQFSVERPDGSNFTLKIRSTKLEDSAMYFCASSVQLNTEAFFGQGTRLTVV.

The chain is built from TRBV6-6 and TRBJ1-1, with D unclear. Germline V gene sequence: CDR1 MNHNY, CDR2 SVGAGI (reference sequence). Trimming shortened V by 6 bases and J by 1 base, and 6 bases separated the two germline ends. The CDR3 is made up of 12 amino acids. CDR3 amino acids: CASSNRNTEAFF. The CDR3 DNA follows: TGTGCCAGCAGCAACAGGAACACTGAAGCTTTCTTT.

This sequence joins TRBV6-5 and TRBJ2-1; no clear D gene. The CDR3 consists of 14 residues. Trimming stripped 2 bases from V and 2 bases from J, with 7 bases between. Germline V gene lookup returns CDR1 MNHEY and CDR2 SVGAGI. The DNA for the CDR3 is TGTGCCAGCAGTTACCAAATTCCCTACAATGAGCAGTTCTTC. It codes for CASSYQIPYNEQFF.

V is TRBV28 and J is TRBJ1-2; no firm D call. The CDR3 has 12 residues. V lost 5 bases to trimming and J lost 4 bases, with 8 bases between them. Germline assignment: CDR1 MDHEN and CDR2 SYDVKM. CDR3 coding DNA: TGTGCCAGCAGTCCCGGTAGCTATGGCTACACCTTC. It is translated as CASSPGSYGYTF.

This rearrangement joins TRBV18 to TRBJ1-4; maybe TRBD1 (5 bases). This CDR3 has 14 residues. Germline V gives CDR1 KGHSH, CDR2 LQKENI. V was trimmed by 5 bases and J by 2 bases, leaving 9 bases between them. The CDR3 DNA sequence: TGTGCCAGCTCAGGGGGATGGACTAATGAAAAACTGTTTTTT. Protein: CASSGGWTNEKLFF.

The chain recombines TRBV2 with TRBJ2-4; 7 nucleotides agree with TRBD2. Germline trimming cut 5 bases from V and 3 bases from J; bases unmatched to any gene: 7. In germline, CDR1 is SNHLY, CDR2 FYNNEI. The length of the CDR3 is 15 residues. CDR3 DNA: TGTGCCAGCAGTACAGCGGGGTTAGTCAAAAACATTCAGTACTTC. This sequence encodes CASSTAGLVKNIQYF.

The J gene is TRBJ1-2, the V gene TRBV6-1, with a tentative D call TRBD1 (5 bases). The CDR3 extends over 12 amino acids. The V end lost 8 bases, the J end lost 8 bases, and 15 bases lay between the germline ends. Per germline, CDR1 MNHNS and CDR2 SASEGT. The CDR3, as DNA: TGTGCCAGCCCTAGGGACGTCGGGGGCTACACCTTC. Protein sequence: CASPRDVGGYTF.

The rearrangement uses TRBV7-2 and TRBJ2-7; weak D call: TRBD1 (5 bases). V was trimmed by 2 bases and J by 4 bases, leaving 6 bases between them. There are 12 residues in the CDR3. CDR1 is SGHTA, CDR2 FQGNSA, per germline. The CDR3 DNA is TGTGCCAGCAGCTTAAGGGGATACGAGCAGTACTTC. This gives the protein CASSLRGYEQYF.